This T cell receptor (beta chain) was profiled in a study of shared T cell receptors in the human thymus. The V end was cut by 5 bases, the J end by 1 base, with 14 bases between. The CDR3 has 15 amino acids. In germline, CDR1 is SGHAT, CDR2 FQNNGV. Only in-frame clones appear in the TCRdb table, and some are missing; sequencing was by immunoSEQ multiplex PCR. The sample carries over 650,000 clones, approximately 87% recorded once. The same data also went into a second study, on human thymus T cells. That work adds: Among the donors, all were healthy Finnish infants having corrective surgery for congenital heart defects.

The sequence was collected from a boy less than two years old with a congenital heart defect. The sequencing input was thymocytes. This chain uses TRBV11-2 with TRBJ1-1, with D tentatively TRBD1 (5 bases). CDR3 DNA: TGTGCCAGCAGCCTAAATCCCACAGGGAACACTGAAGCTTTCTTT. Its translation: CASSLNPTGNTEAFF.